The 2 T cell receptor beta chains in this list originate from one sample, sequenced in a study of OX40 agonist ivuxolimab in advanced cancers. Assay used: immunoSEQ multiplex PCR; TCRdb lists only in-frame clones, some missing. The table lists about 79,000 clones, roughly 90% of them singletons, with 9.5% to 12% in the top ten. The sequenced sample was CD4+ or CD8+ T cells sorted from blood, obtained in a trial of the OX40 agonist ivuxolimab. The receptors shown here come from an adult with an advanced solid tumor such as melanoma, head and neck, liver or kidney cancer.

This sequence joins TRBV7-8 and TRBJ1-1; D unclear. In germline, CDR1 is SGHVS, CDR2 FQNEAQ. The CDR3 extends over 15 amino acids. Trimming stripped 1 base from V and 7 bases from J, with 16 bases between. DNA of the CDR3: TGTGCCAGCAGCTTAGACCGATATGAGGTGGATGAAGCTTTCTTT. Translation: CASSLDRYEVDEAFF. Complete variable domain (other parts from reference TRBV7-8 and TRBJ1-1): GAGVSQSPRYKVAKRGQDVALRCDPISGHVSLFWYQQALGQGPEFLTYFQNEAQLDKSGLPSDRFFAERPEGSVSTLKIQRTQQEDSAVYLCASSLDRYEVDEAFFGQGTRLTVV.

The chain combines TRBV19 with TRBJ1-5; D gene uncertain. CDR1 LNHDA and CDR2 SQIVND come from the germline V gene (reference sequence). This CDR3 has 14 residues. V was clipped by 1 base and J by 5 bases, with 9 bases between them. The CDR3 DNA is TGTGCCAGTAGTATAGGAGGGCCCCATCAGCCCCAGCATTTT. Translated, it gives CASSIGGPHQPQHF.